What follows describes a single T cell receptor beta chain. What it binds is unknown. The data were obtained in a study of shared clonotypes between healthy human individuals. Overall study context: Donors had three CD4 naive, three CD4 memory, two CD8 naive and one CD8 memory plate apiece. Notes on the study in general: Generation probability values for non-shared clonotypes were lower than those for clonotypes shared by all four donors.

The naive CD8 subset, CD45RO-negative cells positively selected for CCR7, excluded terminally differentiated effector memory CD45RA+ cells. Each sample came from a Caucasian adult donor living in Nashville, Tennessee. Assay used: immunoSEQ multiplex PCR; TCRdb lists only in-frame clones, some missing. The sample records under 700,000 clones, about 95% being singletons. The sequenced material came from naive CD8+ T cells sorted from blood. The TCR comes from a woman aged 25 to 39 in good health.

CDR3 sequence (DNA): TGTGCCAGCAGTTCCTACAGGGGGGCCTACGAGCAGTACTTC. Translated, it gives CASSSYRGAYEQYF. This rearrangement joins TRBV27 to TRBJ2-7; 8 nucleotides agree with TRBD1. The CDR3 spans 14 residues. J gave up 2 bases and V 4 bases, and 4 bases lay outside the gene matches. The V gene's germline CDR1 is MNHEY and CDR2 SMNVEV (reference sequence).